This T cell receptor beta chain comes out of a study of cytomegalovirus exposure and HLA in healthy donors. Study conclusions and caveats: Across HLA loci, a later analysis found differing TCR association rates, with DRB1 most and HLA-C fewest. Reportedly, fewer N-insertions than the approximately 700-donor mean appeared in an Asian-associated ancestry cluster in a later analysis. HLA alleles showed associations with some 17,000 TCR beta sequences in a later analysis, at a 0.05 false discovery rate.

Germline V lookup: CDR1 SSHAT, CDR2 FNYEAQ (reference sequence). V lost 1 base and J 2 bases, leaving 18 bases between the germline ends. This CDR3 contains 17 residues. PCR primers comprised 60 Vbeta and 13 Jbeta primers. Here immunoSEQ multiplex PCR was the method, and the copy in TCRdb shows in-frame clones only, minus some. The sample holds about 43,000 clones. Comments on this clone: The antigen is not known.

The TCR comes from a young woman in good health and CMV-seronegative. The chain joins TRBV7-7 to TRBJ2-7; a weak D match, TRBD2 (6 bases). Sequenced material: PBMCs. This chain's CDR3 is CASSLEERREPTYEQYF. As DNA, the CDR3 is TGTGCCAGCAGCTTAGAGGAGAGGAGGGAGCCTACCTACGAGCAGTACTTC.